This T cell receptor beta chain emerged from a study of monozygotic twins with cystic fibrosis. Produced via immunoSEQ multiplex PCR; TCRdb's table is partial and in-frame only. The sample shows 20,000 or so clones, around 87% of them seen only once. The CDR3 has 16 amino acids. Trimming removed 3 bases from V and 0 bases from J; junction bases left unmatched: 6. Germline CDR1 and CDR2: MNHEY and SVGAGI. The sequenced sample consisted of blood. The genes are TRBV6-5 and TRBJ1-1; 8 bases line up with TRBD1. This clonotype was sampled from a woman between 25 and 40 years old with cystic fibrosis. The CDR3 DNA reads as TGTGCCAGCAGTTATGGACAGGGCATCATGAACACTGAAGCTTTCTTT. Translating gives CASSYGQGIMNTEAFF.